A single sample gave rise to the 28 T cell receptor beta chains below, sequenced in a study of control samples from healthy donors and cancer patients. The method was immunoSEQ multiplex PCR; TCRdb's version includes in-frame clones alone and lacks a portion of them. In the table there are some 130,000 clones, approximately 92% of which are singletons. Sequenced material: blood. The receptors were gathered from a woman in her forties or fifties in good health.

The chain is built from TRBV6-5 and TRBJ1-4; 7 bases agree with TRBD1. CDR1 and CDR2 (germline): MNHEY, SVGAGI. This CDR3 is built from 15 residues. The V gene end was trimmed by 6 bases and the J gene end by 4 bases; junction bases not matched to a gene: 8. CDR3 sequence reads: CASSGPRDSNEKLFF. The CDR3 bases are TGTGCCAGCAGCGGACCGCGGGACAGTAATGAAAAACTGTTTTTT.

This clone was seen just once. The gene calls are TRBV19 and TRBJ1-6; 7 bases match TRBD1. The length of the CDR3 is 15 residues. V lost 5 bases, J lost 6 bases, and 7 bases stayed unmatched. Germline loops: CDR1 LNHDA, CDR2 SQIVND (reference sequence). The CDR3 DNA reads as TGTGCCAGTAGTGCAGGGGGGCAGGGTAATTCACCCCTCCACTTT. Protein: CASSAGGQGNSPLHF.

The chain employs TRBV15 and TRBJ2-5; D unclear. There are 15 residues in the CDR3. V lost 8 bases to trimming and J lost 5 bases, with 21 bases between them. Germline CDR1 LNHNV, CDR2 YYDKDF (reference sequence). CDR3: CATRLRTSQWETQYF. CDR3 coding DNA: TGTGCCACCCGACTCCGTACCTCCCAGTGGGAGACCCAGTACTTC.

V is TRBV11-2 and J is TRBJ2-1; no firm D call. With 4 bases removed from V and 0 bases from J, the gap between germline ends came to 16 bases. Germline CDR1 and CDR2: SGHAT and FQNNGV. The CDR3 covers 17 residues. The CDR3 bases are TGTGCCAGCAGCTCAAGAACCACACGGAGCTCCTACAATGAGCAGTTCTTC. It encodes CASSSRTTRSSYNEQFF.

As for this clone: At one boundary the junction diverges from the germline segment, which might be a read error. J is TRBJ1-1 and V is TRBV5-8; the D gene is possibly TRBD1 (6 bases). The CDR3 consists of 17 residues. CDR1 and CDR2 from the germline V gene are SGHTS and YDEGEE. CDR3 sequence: CANSSRGRGQRNTEAFF. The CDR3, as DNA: TGTGCCAACAGCTCCCGAGGCAGGGGACAAAGGAACACTGAAGCTTTCTTT.

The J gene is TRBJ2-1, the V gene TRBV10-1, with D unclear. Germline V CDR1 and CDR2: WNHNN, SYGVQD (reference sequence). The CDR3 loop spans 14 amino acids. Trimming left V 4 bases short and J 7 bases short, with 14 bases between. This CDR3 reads CASSVGSYMNEQFF. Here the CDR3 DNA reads TGCGCCAGCAGTGTAGGGTCCTACATGAATGAGCAGTTCTTC.

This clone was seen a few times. The CDR3 nucleotides are TGCAGTGCTAGTCAGGGACAGCTGAACACTGAAGCTTTCTTT. Its protein is CSASQGQLNTEAFF. J is TRBJ1-1 and V is TRBV20-1; 7 bases align to TRBD1. The V gene's germline CDR1 is DFQATT and CDR2 SNEGSKA (reference sequence). The V gene end was trimmed by 3 bases and the J gene end by 0 bases; junction bases not matched to a gene: 4. The CDR3 length is 14 residues.

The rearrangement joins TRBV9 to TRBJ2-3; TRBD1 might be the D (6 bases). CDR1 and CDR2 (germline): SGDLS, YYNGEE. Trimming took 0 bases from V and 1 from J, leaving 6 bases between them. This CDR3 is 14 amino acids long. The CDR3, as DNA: TGTGCCAGCAGCGTAGAGGGGGGCACAGATACGCAGTATTTT. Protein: CASSVEGGTDTQYF.

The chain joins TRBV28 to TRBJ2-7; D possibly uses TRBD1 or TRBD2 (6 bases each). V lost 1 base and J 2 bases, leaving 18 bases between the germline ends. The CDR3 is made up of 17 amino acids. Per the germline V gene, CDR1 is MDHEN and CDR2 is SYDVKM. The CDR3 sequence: CASSLSLGASEAYEQYF. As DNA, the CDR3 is TGTGCCAGCAGTTTATCTTTGGGGGCTAGCGAAGCCTACGAGCAGTACTTC.

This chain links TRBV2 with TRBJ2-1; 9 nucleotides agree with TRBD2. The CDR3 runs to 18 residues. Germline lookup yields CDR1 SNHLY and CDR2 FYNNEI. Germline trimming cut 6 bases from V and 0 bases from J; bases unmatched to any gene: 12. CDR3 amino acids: CASSGTSRLMSSYNEQFF. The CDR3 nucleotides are TGTGCCAGCAGCGGGACTAGCCGTCTAATGAGCTCCTACAATGAGCAGTTCTTC.

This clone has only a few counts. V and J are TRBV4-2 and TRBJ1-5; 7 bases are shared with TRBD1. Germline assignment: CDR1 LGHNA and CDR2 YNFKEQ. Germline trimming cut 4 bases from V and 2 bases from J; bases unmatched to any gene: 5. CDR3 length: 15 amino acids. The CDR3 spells CASSRTGEGNQPQHF. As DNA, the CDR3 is TGTGCCAGCAGCCGAACAGGGGAGGGCAATCAGCCCCAGCATTTT.

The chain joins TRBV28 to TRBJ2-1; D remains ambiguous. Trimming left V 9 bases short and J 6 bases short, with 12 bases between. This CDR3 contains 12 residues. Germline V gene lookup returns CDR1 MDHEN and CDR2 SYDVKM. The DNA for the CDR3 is TGTGCCAGTAGCCTGTGGGGCAATGAGCAGTTCTTC. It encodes CASSLWGNEQFF.

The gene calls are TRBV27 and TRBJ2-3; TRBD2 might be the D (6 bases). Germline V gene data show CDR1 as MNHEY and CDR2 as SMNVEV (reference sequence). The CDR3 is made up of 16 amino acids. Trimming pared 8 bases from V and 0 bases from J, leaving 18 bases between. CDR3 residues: CASGSVRDSSTDTQYF. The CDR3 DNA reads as TGTGCCAGCGGGTCGGTAAGGGACTCTAGCACAGATACGCAGTATTTT.

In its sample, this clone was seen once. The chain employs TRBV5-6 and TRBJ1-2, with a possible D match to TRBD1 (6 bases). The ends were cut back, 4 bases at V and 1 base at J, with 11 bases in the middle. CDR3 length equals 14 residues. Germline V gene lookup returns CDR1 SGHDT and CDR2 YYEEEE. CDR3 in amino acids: CASSRGHLNYGYTF. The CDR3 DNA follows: TGTGCCAGCAGCCGGGGACATCTTAACTATGGCTACACCTTC.

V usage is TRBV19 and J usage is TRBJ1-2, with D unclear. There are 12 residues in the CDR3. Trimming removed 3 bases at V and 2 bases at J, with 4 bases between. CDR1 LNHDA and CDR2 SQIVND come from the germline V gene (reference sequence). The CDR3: CASSIANYGYTF. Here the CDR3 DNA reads TGTGCCAGTAGTATTGCGAACTATGGCTACACCTTC. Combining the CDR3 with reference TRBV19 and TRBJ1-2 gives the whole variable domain DGGITQSPKYLFRKEGQNVTLSCEQNLNHDAMYWYRQDPGQGLRLIYYSQIVNDFQKGDIAEGYSVSREKKESFPLTVTSAQKNPTAFYLCASSIANYGYTFGSGTRLTVV.

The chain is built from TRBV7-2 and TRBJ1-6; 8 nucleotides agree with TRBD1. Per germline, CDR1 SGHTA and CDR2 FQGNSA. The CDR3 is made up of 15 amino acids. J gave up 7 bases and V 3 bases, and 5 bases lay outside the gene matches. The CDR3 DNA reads TGTGCCAGCAGCTTTCGACAGGGGTCCAATTCACCCCTCCACTTT. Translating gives CASSFRQGSNSPLHF.

Here the CDR3 DNA reads TGTGCCAGCTCACTACCCACGTCTAGCGGGAGATTCGAGCAGTACTTC. It encodes CASSLPTSSGRFEQYF. The gene calls are TRBV18 and TRBJ2-7; TRBD2 agrees at 10 bases. V lost 4 bases, J lost 6 bases, and 12 bases stayed unmatched. The CDR3 is made up of 16 amino acids. Germline assignment: CDR1 KGHSH and CDR2 LQKENI.

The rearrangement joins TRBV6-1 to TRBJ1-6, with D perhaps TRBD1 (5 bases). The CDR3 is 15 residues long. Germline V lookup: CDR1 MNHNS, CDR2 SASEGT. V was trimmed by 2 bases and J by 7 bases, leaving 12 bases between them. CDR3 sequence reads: CASSESLRGNSPLHF. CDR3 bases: TGTGCCAGCAGTGAAAGCCTTCGGGGGAATTCACCCCTCCACTTT.

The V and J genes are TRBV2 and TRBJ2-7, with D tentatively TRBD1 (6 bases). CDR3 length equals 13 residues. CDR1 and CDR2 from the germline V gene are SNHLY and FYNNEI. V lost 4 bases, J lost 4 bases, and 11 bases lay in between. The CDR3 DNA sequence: TGTGCCAGCAGTGGCAGGGGATCTTACGAGCAGTACTTC. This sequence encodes CASSGRGSYEQYF.

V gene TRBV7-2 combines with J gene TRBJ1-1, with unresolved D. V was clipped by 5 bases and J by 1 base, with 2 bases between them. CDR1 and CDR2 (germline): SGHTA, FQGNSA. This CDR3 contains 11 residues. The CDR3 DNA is TGTGCCAGCAGCCAGAACACTGAAGCTTTCTTT. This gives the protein CASSQNTEAFF.

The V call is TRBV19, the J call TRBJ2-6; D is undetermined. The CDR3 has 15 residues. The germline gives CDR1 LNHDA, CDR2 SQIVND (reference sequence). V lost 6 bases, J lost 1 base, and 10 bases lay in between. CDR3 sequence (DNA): TGTGCCAGTAGATCTGACTGGTCTGGGGCCAACGTCCTGACTTTC. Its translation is CASRSDWSGANVLTF.

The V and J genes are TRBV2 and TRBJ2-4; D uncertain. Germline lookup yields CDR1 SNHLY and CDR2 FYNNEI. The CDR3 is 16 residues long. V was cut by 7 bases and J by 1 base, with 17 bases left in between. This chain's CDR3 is CASMYFTAWAKNIQYF. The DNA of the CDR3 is TGTGCCAGCATGTACTTTACCGCCTGGGCCAAAAACATTCAGTACTTC.

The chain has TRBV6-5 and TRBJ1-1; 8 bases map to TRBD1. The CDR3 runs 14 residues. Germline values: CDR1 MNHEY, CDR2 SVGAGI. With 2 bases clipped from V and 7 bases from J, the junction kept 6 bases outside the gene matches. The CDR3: CASSYLQGAGEAFF. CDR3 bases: TGTGCCAGCAGTTACCTTCAGGGGGCAGGTGAAGCTTTCTTT.

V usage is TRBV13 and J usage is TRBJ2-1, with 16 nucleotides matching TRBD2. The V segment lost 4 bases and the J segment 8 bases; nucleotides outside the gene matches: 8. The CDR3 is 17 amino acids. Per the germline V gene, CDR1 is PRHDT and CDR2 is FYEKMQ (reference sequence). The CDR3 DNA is TGTGCCAGCAGCTCGGGTGCGGGACTAGCGGGGGGGGATGAGCAGTTCTTC. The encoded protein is CASSSGAGLAGGDEQFF.

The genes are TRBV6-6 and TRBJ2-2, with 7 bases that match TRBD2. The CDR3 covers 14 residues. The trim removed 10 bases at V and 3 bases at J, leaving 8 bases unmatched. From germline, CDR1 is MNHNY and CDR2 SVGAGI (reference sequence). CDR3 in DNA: TGTGCCATCCGTGGGGGGGAGTACACCGGGGAGCTGTTTTTT. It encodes CAIRGGEYTGELFF.

The CDR3 reads CATSRDGATVTPNQPQHF. The CDR3 DNA reads as TGTGCCACCAGCAGAGATGGGGCGACAGTCACTCCTAATCAGCCCCAGCATTTT. The chain uses TRBV15 and TRBJ1-5; possibly TRBD1 for D (5 bases). CDR3 length: 18 amino acids. The V gene lost 0 bases and the J gene lost 4 bases, with 19 bases spanning the gap. Germline V gives CDR1 LNHNV, CDR2 YYDKDF (reference sequence).

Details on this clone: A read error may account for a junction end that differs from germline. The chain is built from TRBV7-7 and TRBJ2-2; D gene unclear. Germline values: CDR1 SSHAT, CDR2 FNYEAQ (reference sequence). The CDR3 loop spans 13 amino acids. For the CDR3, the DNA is TGTGCTAGCAGCTTAGGACGCCGCGGGGAGCTGTTTTTT. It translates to CASSLGRRGELFF.

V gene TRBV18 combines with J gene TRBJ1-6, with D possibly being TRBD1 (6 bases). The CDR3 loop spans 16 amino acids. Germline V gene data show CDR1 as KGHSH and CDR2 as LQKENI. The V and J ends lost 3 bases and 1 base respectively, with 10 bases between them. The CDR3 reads CASSPLGASYNSPLHF. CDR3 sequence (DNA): TGTGCCAGCTCACCTTTGGGGGCTTCCTATAATTCACCCCTCCACTTT.